Below, 29 T cell receptor beta chains from the same sample are listed, as sequenced in a study of blood T cell dynamics during melanoma immunotherapy (TCRdb year 2020). The time point label corresponds to: week 3, after first cycle of checkpoint inhibitor. Libraries were made using the immunoSEQ multiplex PCR assay. TCRdb stores this immuneACCESS table with in-frame sequences only. Part of the clones is absent; in the studies checked, under half of the shortfall reflects unresolved V genes, and no reason is known for the rest. The sample yields roughly 10,000 clones; about 85% were counted once. About 4.1% of the sample rests with the top ten. The sample was blood, taken from a patient treated with checkpoint blockade. Receptors were obtained from a human donor with melanoma.

This rearrangement joins TRBV29-1 to TRBJ1-2; TRBD1 might be the D (5 bases). CDR1 and CDR2 (germline): SQVTM, ANQGSEA. V lost 1 base to trimming and J lost 7 bases, with 13 bases between them. The CDR3 extends over 13 amino acids. The CDR3, as DNA: TGCAGCGTTGAAGCCTCGGGGGGAGGTGGCTACACCTTC. Translation gives CSVEASGGGGYTF.

This chain joins TRBV7-3 and TRBJ1-1; a possible D gene is TRBD1 (5 bases). V shed 5 bases and J shed 2 bases, with 9 bases lying between them. The CDR3 covers 13 residues. Germline assignment: CDR1 SGHTA and CDR2 FQGTGA. The CDR3 protein is CASSQTGNTEAFF. For the CDR3, the DNA is TGTGCCAGCAGCCAAACAGGCAACACTGAAGCTTTCTTT.

The rearrangement joins TRBV7-6 to TRBJ1-6, with D maybe TRBD1 (5 bases). This CDR3 comprises 14 residues. Germline CDR1 SGHVS, CDR2 FNYEAQ. Trimming left V 2 bases short and J 8 bases short, with 10 bases between. CDR3 sequence (DNA): TGTGCCAGCAGCTTAAGAAGGGGCGATTCACCCCTCCACTTT. It codes for CASSLRRGDSPLHF.

Only a few counts were recorded for this clone. The chain uses TRBV7-9 and TRBJ2-5; D remains unclear. The CDR3 loop spans 14 amino acids. V was trimmed by 1 base and J by 0 bases, leaving 6 bases between them. CDR1 is SEHNR and CDR2 is FQNEAQ in the germline V gene (reference sequence). The CDR3 is CASSLDLNQETQYF. CDR3 bases: TGTGCCAGCAGCTTAGACCTAAACCAAGAGACCCAGTACTTC.

This chain joins TRBV27 and TRBJ1-1; the D is unclear. Germline V lookup: CDR1 MNHEY, CDR2 SMNVEV (reference sequence). The CDR3 length is 15 residues. Trimming cost V 1 base and J 4 bases, with 13 bases left between them. The CDR3 sequence is CASSLLPQEGTEAFF. The CDR3 DNA is TGTGCCAGCAGTTTATTGCCTCAAGAAGGCACTGAAGCTTTCTTT.

Written as DNA, the CDR3 is TGTGCCAGCAGTTTGAGGTACCCCTCCGAGCCCTCCTACGAGCAGTACTTC. Amino acids: CASSLRYPSEPSYEQYF. The chain joins TRBV27 to TRBJ2-7; D remains unclear. Between the trimmed V and J ends, which lost 3 bases and 0 bases, there was a span of 18 bases. The germline V gene has CDR1 MNHEY and CDR2 SMNVEV (reference sequence). There are 17 residues in the CDR3.

In the case of this clone: The conserved phenylalanine or tryptophan is not found at the CDR3 terminus, so this likely reflects a read error. The limits of the CDR3 on the DNA are not certain, so only TCRdb's listed CDR3 is given. This rearrangement joins TRBV15 to TRBJ1-2; the D call in the table, TRBD1, was not verified against the DNA. The length of the CDR3 is 13 amino acids, counting both ends. Germline CDR1 and CDR2: LNHNV and YYDKDF (reference sequence). This chain's CDR3 is CATSRVAPPGTFN.

This clone was detected only once. This chain links TRBV9 with TRBJ2-7, with D uncertain. The V end lost 4 bases, the J end lost 3 bases, and 11 bases lay between the germline ends. There are 13 residues in the CDR3. In germline, CDR1 is SGDLS, CDR2 YYNGEE. Here the CDR3 DNA reads TGTGCCAGCAGCATTACCTCAAACTACGAGCAGTACTTC. Its translation: CASSITSNYEQYF.

The chain employs TRBV4-3 and TRBJ2-3; 12 bases map to TRBD2. The CDR3 contains 17 residues. The germline CDR1 and CDR2 sequences are LGHNA and YSLEER. J lost 5 bases, V lost 5 bases, and 11 bases had no gene match. The CDR3 sequence is CASSETLAGGPGDTQYF. CDR3 nucleotides: TGCGCCAGCAGCGAAACCCTAGCGGGAGGGCCCGGAGATACGCAGTATTTT.

The chain has TRBV10-3 and TRBJ2-3, with 15 bases identical to TRBD2. The germline gives CDR1 ENHRY, CDR2 SYGVKD. CDR3 size: 17 residues. After removal of 4 bases from V and 1 base from J, the junction contained 3 bases not matched to a gene. CDR3 sequence reads: CAISGGLAGGGTDTQYF. Written as DNA, the CDR3 is TGTGCCATCAGTGGGGGACTAGCGGGAGGAGGCACAGATACGCAGTATTTT.

As to this clone: A read error may account for a junction end that differs from germline. The chain links TRBV29-1 to TRBJ2-1, with 12 bases identical to TRBD1. The length of the CDR3 is 15 residues. Germline values: CDR1 SQVTM, CDR2 ANQGSEA. In DNA, the CDR3 is TGCAGCGTCGAAGGGGGACAGGGGGCCCACAATGAGCAGTTCTTC. Protein: CSVEGGQGAHNEQFF.

The CDR3 bases are TGTGCCAGCAGCCAAGTAGAAGCTGACAGGACTATCTATGGCTACACCTTC. Translated: CASSQVEADRTIYGYTF. V usage is TRBV4-2 and J usage is TRBJ1-2, with D possibly matching TRBD1 (6 bases). V lost 1 base and J 4 bases, leaving 19 bases between the germline ends. The CDR3 is 17 residues long. Per the germline V gene, CDR1 is LGHNA and CDR2 is YNFKEQ.

V is TRBV7-9 and J is TRBJ2-7; 7 positions match TRBD1. The V gene's germline CDR1 is SEHNR and CDR2 FQNEAQ (reference sequence). This CDR3 contains 10 residues. V shed 5 bases, J shed 12 bases, and the junction held 4 bases outside the gene matches. The CDR3 DNA is TGTGCCAGCAGCCCCGGACAGGCGTACTTC. Translating gives CASSPGQAYF.

The chain is built from TRBV28 and TRBJ2-1; 10 bases align to TRBD1. Trimming removed 4 bases from V and 10 bases from J; junction bases left unmatched: 13. Germline CDR1 reads MDHEN; CDR2 reads SYDVKM. The length of the CDR3 is 16 residues. The CDR3 DNA sequence: TGTGCCAGCAGTTCTACGGGGACAGGGGTCCCGGGAGAGCAGTTCTTC. Amino acids: CASSSTGTGVPGEQFF. The whole variable domain, filled in from reference TRBV28 and TRBJ2-1, reads DVKVTQSSRYLVKRTGEKVFLECVQDMDHENMFWYRQDPGLGLRLIYFSYDVKMKEKGDIPEGYSVSREKKERFSLILESASTNQTSMYLCASSSTGTGVPGEQFFGPGTRLTVL.

The chain combines TRBV10-3 with TRBJ1-2; D possibly corresponds to TRBD1 (6 bases). Germline-derived CDR1 and CDR2 are ENHRY and SYGVKD. The length of the CDR3 is 17 residues. V lost 5 bases to trimming and J lost 0 bases, with 19 bases between them. The CDR3 DNA sequence: TGTGCCATCAGTCCTTTCCGGGGGGGCGAGGCTAACTATGGCTACACCTTC. Protein sequence: CAISPFRGGEANYGYTF.

The rearrangement links TRBV9 to TRBJ2-1; D is possibly TRBD2 (5 bases). In germline, CDR1 is SGDLS, CDR2 YYNGEE. With 0 bases removed from V and 9 bases from J, the gap between germline ends came to 13 bases. This CDR3 comprises 14 residues. This CDR3 reads CASSVDPQSGEQFF. The CDR3 coding sequence is TGTGCCAGCAGCGTAGACCCGCAAAGCGGTGAGCAGTTCTTC.

The gene calls are TRBV18 and TRBJ1-5; no clear D gene. Per the germline V gene, CDR1 is KGHSH and CDR2 is LQKENI. Deletions cut 3 bases from V and 4 bases from J, with 7 bases between. This CDR3 is built from 13 residues. CDR3 in amino acids: CASSPKENQPQHF. In nucleotides, the CDR3 is TGTGCCAGCTCACCGAAGGAGAATCAGCCCCAGCATTTT.

This chain connects TRBV25-1 to TRBJ1-2; 7 nucleotides agree with TRBD1. CDR3 size: 13 residues. Germline V gene lookup returns CDR1 MGHDK and CDR2 SYGVNS. Unmatched junction bases numbered 10, after V lost 9 bases and J lost 6 bases. In DNA, the CDR3 is TGTGCCAGTAGTCGACAGGGTGGCGATGGCTACACCTTC. Amino acids: CASSRQGGDGYTF.

The chain carries TRBV18 and TRBJ2-2; 7 nucleotides match TRBD2. V was clipped by 0 bases and J by 7 bases; unmatched bases: 2. Germline V gene data show CDR1 as KGHSH and CDR2 as LQKENI. The CDR3 is 14 amino acids. The CDR3 nucleotides read TGTGCCAGCTCACCACCGGGAGGGAGCGGGGAGCTGTTTTTT. Amino acid sequence: CASSPPGGSGELFF.

The rearrangement joins TRBV12-2 to TRBJ1-1; the table's D call of TRBD1 was not tested on the DNA. TRBV12-2 is tagged as a pseudogene. CDR3 length: 15 amino acids. CDR3 in DNA: TGTGCAAGTCGCCCTTTAATCCGACAGAACACTGAAGCTTTCTTT. Translation: CASRPLIRQNTEAFF.

The chain links TRBV27 to TRBJ1-4; a possible D gene is TRBD1 (5 bases). The CDR3 has 16 amino acids. Germline V lookup: CDR1 MNHEY, CDR2 SMNVEV (reference sequence). Trimming removed 6 bases from V and 0 bases from J, with 14 bases in between. The CDR3 nucleotides are TGTGCCAGCAGACCCGAGGGGAAGGCAACTAATGAAAAACTGTTTTTT. It specifies CASRPEGKATNEKLFF.

With respect to this clone: One end of the junction varies from germline; a read error may be responsible. The rearrangement joins TRBV6-5 to TRBJ2-1, with D possibly being TRBD1 (6 bases). Looked up from germline, CDR1 is MNHEY and CDR2 is SVGAGI. The CDR3 is 14 amino acids. The DNA for the CDR3 is TGTGCCATCAAGGCTACAGGGTCCTACGATGAGCAGTTCTTC. Protein product: CAIKATGSYDEQFF.

This sequence joins TRBV7-9 and TRBJ2-4, with D uncertain. Trimming removed 5 bases from V and 11 bases from J, with 10 bases in between. The CDR3 runs 11 residues. CDR1 and CDR2 (germline): SEHNR, FQNEAQ (reference sequence). CDR3 protein: CASSPDSVQYF. The CDR3, as DNA: TGTGCCAGCAGCCCTGACTCAGTTCAGTACTTC.

The J gene is TRBJ2-7, the V gene TRBV2; 8 bases fit TRBD2. Germline lookup yields CDR1 SNHLY and CDR2 FYNNEI. The V segment lost 7 bases and the J segment 3 bases; nucleotides outside the gene matches: 11. The CDR3 covers 15 residues. Written as DNA, the CDR3 is TGTGCCAGCACTGGAGAGAGCGGGAGAGTCTACGAGCAGTACTTC. Protein product: CASTGESGRVYEQYF.

V usage is TRBV19 and J usage is TRBJ2-2; D call uncertain. Germline V gene data show CDR1 as LNHDA and CDR2 as SQIVND (reference sequence). The CDR3 spans 16 residues. The germline V and J ends were trimmed by 11 bases and 2 bases, with 21 bases remaining between them. The CDR3 protein is CASTPPGRINTGELFF. In DNA form, the CDR3 reads TGTGCCTCAACCCCTCCCGGGCGGATAAACACCGGGGAGCTGTTTTTT.

The chain carries TRBV9 and TRBJ1-2; D call uncertain. Germline CDR1 is SGDLS and CDR2 is YYNGEE. The V and J ends lost 2 bases and 8 bases respectively, with 13 bases between them. The length of the CDR3 is 13 residues. In nucleotides, the CDR3 is TGTGCCAGCAGCGTTATGGGTACATCGGGCTACACCTTC. Translated: CASSVMGTSGYTF.

V usage is TRBV27 and J usage is TRBJ1-2, with 8 bases that match TRBD1. Germline V gene lookup returns CDR1 MNHEY and CDR2 SMNVEV (reference sequence). V lost 7 bases and J lost 8; bases outside the gene matches: 24. The CDR3 sequence is 18 residues long. The CDR3 DNA sequence: TGTGCCAGCAACCCTCTTTCCGGGACAGGTGGATCAATTCAGGGCTACACCTTC. Residues: CASNPLSGTGGSIQGYTF.

The chain joins TRBV4-1 to TRBJ2-4; 16 nucleotides match TRBD2. Germline values: CDR1 MGHRA, CDR2 YSYEKL. This CDR3 has 21 amino acids. J lost 0 bases, V lost 3 bases, and 11 bases had no gene match. The CDR3: CASSQEPGLAGGPLAKNIQYF. In nucleotides, the CDR3 is TGCGCCAGCAGCCAGGAACCGGGACTAGCGGGGGGGCCCCTAGCCAAAAACATTCAGTACTTC.

Concerning this clone itself: One end of the junction varies from germline; a read error may be responsible. The genes are TRBV5-4 and TRBJ2-1; 13 positions agree with TRBD2. The germline V gene has CDR1 SGHNT and CDR2 YYREEE (reference sequence). This CDR3 has 15 amino acids. The CDR3 reads CASSTGLAGDNKQFF. CDR3 bases: TGTGCCAGCAGCACCGGACTAGCGGGGGACAATAAGCAGTTCTTC.